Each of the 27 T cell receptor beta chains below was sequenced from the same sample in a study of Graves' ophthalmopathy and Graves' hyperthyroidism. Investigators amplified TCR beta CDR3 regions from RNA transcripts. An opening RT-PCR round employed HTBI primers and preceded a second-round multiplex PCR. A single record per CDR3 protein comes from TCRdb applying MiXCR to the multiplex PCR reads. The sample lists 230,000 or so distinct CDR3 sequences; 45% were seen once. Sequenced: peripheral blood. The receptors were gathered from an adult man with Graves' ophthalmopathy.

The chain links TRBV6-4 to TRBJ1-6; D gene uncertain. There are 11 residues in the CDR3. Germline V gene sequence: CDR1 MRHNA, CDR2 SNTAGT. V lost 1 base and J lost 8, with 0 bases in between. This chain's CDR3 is CASSDYSPLHF. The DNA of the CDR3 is TGTGCCAGCAGTGACTATTCACCCCTCCACTTT.

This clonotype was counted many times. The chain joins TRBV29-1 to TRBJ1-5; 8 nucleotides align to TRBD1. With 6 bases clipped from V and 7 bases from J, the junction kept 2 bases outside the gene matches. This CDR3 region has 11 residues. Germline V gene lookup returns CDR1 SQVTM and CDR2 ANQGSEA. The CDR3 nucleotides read TGCAGCGTGGACAGGGCCCAGCCCCAGCATTTT. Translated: CSVDRAQPQHF.

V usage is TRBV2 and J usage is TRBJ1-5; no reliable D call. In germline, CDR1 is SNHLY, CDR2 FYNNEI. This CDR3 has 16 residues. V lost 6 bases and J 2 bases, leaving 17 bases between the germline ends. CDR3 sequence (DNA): TGTGCCAGCAGCCGATCAGGTCCCCGTGGCAATCAGCCCCAGCATTTT. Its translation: CASSRSGPRGNQPQHF.

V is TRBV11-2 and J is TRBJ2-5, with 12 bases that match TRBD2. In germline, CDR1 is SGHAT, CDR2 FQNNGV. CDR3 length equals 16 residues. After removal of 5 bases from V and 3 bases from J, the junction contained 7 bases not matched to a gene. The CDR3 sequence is CASSQDPSGGEETQYF. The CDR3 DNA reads TGTGCCAGCAGCCAAGATCCTAGCGGGGGGGAAGAGACCCAGTACTTC.

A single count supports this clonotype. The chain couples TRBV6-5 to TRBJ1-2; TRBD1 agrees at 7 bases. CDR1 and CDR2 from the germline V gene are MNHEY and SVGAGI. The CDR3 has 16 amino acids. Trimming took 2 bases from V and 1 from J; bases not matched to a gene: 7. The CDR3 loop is CASSYTTGLFNYGYTF. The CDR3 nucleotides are TGTGCCAGCAGTTACACGACAGGGTTATTTAACTATGGCTACACCTTC.

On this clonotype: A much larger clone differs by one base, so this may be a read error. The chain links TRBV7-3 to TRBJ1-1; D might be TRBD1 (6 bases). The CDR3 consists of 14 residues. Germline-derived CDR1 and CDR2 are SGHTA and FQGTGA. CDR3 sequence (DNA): TGTGCCGGCAGCTTGGACAGCTTGAACACTGAAGCTTTCTTT. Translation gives CAGSLDSLNTEAFF.

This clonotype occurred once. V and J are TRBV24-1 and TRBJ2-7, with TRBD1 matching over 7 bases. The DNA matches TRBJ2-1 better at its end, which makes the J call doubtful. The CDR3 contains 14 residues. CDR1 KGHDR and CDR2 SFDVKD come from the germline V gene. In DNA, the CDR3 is TGTGCCACCAGTGACTACGACAGGGATGGGGAGCAGTTCTTC. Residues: CATSDYDRDGEQFF.

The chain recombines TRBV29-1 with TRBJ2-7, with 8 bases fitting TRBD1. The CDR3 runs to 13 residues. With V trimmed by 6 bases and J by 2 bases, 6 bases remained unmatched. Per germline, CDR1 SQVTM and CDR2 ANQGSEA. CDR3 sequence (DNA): TGCAGCGTGGATGGACAGGGAACCTACGAGCAGTACTTC. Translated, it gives CSVDGQGTYEQYF.

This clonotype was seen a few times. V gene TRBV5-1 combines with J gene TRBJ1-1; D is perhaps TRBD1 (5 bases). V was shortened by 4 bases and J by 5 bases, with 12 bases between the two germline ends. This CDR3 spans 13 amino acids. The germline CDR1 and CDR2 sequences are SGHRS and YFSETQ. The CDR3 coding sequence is TGCGCCAGCAGCCCCGACCAGGGAACTGAAGCTTTCTTT. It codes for CASSPDQGTEAFF. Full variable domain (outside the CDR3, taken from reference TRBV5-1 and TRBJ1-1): KAGVTQTPRYLIKTRGQQVTLSCSPISGHRSVSWYQQTPGQGLQFLFEYFSETQRNKGNFPGRFSGRQFSNSRSEMNVSTLELGDSALYLCASSPDQGTEAFFGQGTRLTVV.

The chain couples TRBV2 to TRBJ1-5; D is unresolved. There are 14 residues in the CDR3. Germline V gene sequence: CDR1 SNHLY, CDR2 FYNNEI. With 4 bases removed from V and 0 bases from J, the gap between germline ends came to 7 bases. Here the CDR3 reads CASSVGNSNQPQHF. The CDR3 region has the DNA TGTGCCAGCAGTGTGGGGAATAGCAATCAGCCCCAGCATTTT.

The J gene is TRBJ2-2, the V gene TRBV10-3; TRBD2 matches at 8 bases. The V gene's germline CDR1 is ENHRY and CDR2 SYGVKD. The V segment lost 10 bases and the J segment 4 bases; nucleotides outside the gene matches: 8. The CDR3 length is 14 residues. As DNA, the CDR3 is TGTGCCAGCTCACTAGCGGTTAGCACCGGGGAGCTGTTTTTT. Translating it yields CASSLAVSTGELFF.

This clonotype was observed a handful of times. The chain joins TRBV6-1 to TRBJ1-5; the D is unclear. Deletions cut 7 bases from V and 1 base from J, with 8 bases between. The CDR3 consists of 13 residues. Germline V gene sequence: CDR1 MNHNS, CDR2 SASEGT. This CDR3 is CASNGVSNQPQHF. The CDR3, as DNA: TGTGCCAGCAACGGAGTGAGCAATCAGCCCCAGCATTTT.

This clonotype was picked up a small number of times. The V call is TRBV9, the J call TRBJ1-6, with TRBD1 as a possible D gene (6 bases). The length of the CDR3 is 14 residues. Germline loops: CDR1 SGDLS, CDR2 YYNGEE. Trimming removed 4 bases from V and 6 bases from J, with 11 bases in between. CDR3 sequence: CASSQGRGNSPLHF. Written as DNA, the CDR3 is TGTGCCAGCAGCCAAGGCAGGGGTAATTCACCCCTCCACTTT.

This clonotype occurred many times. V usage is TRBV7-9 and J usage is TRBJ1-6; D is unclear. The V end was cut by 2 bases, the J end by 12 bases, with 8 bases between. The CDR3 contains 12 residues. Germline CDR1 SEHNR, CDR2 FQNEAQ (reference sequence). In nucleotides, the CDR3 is TGTGCCAGCAGCTTACCCGATCTACCCCTCCACTTT. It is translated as CASSLPDLPLHF.

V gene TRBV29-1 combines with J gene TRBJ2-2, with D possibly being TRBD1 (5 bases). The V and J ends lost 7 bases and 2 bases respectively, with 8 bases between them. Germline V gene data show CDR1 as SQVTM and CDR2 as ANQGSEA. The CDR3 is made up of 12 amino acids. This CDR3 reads CSGDSNTGELFF. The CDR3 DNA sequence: TGCAGCGGCGACAGTAACACCGGGGAGCTGTTTTTT.

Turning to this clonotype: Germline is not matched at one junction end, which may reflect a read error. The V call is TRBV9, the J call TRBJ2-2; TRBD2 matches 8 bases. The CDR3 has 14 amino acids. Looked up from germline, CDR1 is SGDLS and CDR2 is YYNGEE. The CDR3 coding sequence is TGTGCCAGCAGCACGGGGGGGCCCTCCGGGAAGCTGTTTTTT. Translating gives CASSTGGPSGKLFF.

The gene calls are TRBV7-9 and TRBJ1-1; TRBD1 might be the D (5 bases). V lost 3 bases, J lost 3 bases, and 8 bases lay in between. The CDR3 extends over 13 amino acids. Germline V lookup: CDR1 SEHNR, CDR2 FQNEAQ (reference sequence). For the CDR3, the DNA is TGTGCCAGCAGCTTCCAGGGAGACACTGAAGCTTTCTTT. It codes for CASSFQGDTEAFF.

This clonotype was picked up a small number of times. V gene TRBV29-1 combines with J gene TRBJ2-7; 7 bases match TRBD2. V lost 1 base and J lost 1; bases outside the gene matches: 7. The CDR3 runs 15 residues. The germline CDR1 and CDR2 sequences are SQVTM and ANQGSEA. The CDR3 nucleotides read TGCAGCGTTGAAGGGTGGGCGGGGGAATCCTACGAGCAGTACTTC. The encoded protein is CSVEGWAGESYEQYF.

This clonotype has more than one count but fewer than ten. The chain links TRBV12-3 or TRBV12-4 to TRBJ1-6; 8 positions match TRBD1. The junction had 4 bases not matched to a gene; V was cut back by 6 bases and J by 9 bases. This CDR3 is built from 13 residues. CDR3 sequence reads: CASRPTGGSPLHF. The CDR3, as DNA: TGTGCCAGCAGGCCCACAGGGGGTTCACCCCTCCACTTT.

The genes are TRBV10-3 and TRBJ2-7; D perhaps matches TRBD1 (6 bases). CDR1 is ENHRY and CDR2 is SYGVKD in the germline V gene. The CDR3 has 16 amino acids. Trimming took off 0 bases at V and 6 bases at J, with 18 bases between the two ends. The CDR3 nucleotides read TGTGCCATCAGTGAGTCCACCGGGACACCCTACTCCGAGCAGTACTTC. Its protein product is CAISESTGTPYSEQYF.

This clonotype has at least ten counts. Here the CDR3 DNA reads TGTGCCATCAGCGCGGACAGGGGGCCAGGGCAGCCCCAGCATTTT. It is translated as CAISADRGPGQPQHF. The chain combines TRBV10-3 with TRBJ1-5, with 11 bases fitting TRBD1. This CDR3 comprises 15 residues. The germline V gene encodes CDR1 ENHRY and CDR2 SYGVKD. V trimming: 6 bases; J trimming: 7 bases; junction bases outside the gene matches: 8.

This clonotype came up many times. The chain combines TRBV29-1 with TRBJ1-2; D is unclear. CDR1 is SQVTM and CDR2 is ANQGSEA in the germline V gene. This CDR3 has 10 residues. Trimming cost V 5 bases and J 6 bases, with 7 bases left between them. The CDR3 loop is CSVPWDGYTF. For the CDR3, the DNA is TGCAGCGTTCCCTGGGATGGCTACACCTTC.

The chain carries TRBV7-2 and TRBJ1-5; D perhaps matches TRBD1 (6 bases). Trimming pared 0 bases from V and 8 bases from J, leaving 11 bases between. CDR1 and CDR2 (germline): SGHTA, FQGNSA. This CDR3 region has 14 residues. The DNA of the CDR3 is TGTGCCAGCAGCTTAGCGGGGGGGCTCGAGCCCCAGCATTTT. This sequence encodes CASSLAGGLEPQHF.

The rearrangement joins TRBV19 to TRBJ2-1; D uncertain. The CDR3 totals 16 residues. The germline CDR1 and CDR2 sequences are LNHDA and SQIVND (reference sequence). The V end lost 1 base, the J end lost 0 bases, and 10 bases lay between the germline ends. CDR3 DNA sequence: TGTGCCAGTAGTATAGTAGCCAGCCGCTCCTACAATGAGCAGTTCTTC. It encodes CASSIVASRSYNEQFF.

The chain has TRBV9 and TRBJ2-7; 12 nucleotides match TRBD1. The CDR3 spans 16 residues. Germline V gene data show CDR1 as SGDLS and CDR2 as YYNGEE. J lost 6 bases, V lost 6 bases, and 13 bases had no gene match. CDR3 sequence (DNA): TGTGCCAGCATCAGCCGCCGGGACAGGGGGCATTCCGAGCAGTACTTC. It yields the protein CASISRRDRGHSEQYF.

DNA for the CDR3: TGTGCCAGCAGCTTGGGGCGGGGGGGCGACGAGCAGTACTTC. This gives the protein CASSLGRGGDEQYF. The chain has TRBV7-3 and TRBJ2-7; 9 nucleotides align to TRBD2. This CDR3 comprises 14 residues. The germline V gene has CDR1 SGHTA and CDR2 FQGTGA. Losses at the gene ends were 3 bases for V and 5 bases for J; bases not matched to a gene: 5.

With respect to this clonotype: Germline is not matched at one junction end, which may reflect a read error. CDR3 in DNA: TGTGCCAGCAGCCCTAGCGGGATAAAAGAGACCCAGTACTTC. This codes for CASSPSGIKETQYF. The genes are TRBV4-1 and TRBJ2-5, with 9 bases lining up with TRBD2. This CDR3 contains 14 residues. Germline lookup yields CDR1 MGHRA and CDR2 YSYEKL.